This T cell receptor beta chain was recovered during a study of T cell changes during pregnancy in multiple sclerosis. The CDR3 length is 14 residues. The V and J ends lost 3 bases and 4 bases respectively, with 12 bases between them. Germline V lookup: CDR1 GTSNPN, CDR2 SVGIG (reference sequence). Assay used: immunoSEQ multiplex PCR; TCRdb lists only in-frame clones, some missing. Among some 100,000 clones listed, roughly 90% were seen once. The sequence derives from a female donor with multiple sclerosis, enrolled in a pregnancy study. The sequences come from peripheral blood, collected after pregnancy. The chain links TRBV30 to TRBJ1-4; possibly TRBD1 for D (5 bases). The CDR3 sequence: CAWSERQINEKLFF. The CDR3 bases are TGTGCCTGGAGCGAAAGACAGATTAATGAAAAACTGTTTTTT.